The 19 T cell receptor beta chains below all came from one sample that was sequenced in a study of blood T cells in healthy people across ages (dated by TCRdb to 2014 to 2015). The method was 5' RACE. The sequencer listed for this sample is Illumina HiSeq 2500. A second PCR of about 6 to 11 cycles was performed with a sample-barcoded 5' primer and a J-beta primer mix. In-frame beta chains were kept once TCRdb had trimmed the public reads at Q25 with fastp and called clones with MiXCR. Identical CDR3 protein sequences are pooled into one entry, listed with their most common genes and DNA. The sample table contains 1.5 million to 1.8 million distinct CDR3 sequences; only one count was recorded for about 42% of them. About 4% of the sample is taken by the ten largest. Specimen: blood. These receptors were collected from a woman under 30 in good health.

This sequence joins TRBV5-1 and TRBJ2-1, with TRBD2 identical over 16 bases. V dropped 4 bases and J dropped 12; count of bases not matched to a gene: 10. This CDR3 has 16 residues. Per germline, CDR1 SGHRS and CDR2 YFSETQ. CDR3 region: CASSTGLAGGPDGQFF. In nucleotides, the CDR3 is TGCGCCAGCAGCACGGGACTAGCGGGAGGGCCTGATGGGCAGTTCTTC.

CDR3 coding DNA: TGTGCCAGCAGCCAACAGGACAGAGACTACGAGCAGTACTTC. Amino acids: CASSQQDRDYEQYF. The chain carries TRBV3-1 and TRBJ2-7, with D tentatively TRBD1 (6 bases). CDR1 and CDR2 (germline): LGHDT, YNNKEL (reference sequence). Trimming took off 2 bases at V and 3 bases at J, with 11 bases between the two ends. CDR3 length equals 14 residues.

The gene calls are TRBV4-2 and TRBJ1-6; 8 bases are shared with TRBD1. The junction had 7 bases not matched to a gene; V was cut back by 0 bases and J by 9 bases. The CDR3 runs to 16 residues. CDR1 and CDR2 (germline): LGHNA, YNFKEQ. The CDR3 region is CASSQDPGTGSSPLHF. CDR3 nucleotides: TGTGCCAGCAGCCAAGATCCCGGGACAGGTAGTTCACCCCTCCACTTT.

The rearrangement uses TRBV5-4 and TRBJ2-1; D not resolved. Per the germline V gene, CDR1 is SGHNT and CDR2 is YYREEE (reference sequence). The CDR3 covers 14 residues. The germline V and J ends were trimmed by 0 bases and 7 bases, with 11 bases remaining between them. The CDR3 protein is CASSLDWFRNEQFF. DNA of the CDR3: TGTGCCAGCAGCTTGGATTGGTTTAGGAATGAGCAGTTCTTC.

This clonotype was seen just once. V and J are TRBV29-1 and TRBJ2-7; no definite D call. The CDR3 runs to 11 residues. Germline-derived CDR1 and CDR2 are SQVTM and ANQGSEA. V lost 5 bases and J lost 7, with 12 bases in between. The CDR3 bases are TGCAGCGTTTCTTTCTACAATGAGCAGTACTTC. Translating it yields CSVSFYNEQYF.

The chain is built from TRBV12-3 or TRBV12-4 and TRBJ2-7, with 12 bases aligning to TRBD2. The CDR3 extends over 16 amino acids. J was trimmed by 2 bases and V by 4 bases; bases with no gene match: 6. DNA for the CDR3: TGTGCCAGCAGTTCCCGGACTAGCGGGGTTACCTACGAGCAGTACTTC. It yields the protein CASSSRTSGVTYEQYF.

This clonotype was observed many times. The CDR3 protein is CASSFRTGLTDTQYF. The DNA of the CDR3 is TGTGCCAGCAGTTTTAGGACAGGACTCACAGATACGCAGTATTTT. The chain recombines TRBV12-3 or TRBV12-4 with TRBJ2-3, with TRBD1 identical over 7 bases. Trimming at V came to 3 bases and at J to 2 bases, leaving 5 bases not matched to a gene. This CDR3 region has 15 residues.

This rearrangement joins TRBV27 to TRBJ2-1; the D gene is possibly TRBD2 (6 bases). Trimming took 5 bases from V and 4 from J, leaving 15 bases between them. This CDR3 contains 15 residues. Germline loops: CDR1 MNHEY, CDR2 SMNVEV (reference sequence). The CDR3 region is CASSASGTLYNEQFF. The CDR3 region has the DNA TGTGCCAGCAGTGCTTCCGGGACTCTTTACAATGAGCAGTTCTTC.

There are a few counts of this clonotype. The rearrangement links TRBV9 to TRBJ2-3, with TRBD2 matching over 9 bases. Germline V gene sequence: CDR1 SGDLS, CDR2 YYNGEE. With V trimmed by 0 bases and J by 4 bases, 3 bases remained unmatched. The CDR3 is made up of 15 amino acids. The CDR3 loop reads CASSVDQREADTQYF. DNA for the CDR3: TGTGCCAGCAGCGTAGACCAGCGGGAGGCAGATACGCAGTATTTT.

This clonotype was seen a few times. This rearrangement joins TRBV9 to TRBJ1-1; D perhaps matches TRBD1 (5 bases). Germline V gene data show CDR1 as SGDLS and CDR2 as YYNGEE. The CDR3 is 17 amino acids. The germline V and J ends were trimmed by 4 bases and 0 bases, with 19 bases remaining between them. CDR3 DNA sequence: TGTGCCAGCAGCCCCAGGGACTTAGTGGCAATGAACACTGAAGCTTTCTTT. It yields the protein CASSPRDLVAMNTEAFF.

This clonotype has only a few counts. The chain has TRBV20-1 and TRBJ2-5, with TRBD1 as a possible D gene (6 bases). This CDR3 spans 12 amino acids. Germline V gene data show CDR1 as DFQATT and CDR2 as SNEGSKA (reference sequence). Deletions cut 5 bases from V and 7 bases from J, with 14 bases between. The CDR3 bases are TGCAGTGCTCCAGGGGATCGGGGGACCCAGTACTTC. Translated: CSAPGDRGTQYF.

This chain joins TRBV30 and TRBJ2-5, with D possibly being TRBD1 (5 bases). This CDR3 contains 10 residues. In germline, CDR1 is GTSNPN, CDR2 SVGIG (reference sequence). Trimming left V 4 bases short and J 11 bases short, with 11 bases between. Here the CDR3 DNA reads TGTGCCTGGATAACAGGAGAGCAGTACTTC. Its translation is CAWITGEQYF.

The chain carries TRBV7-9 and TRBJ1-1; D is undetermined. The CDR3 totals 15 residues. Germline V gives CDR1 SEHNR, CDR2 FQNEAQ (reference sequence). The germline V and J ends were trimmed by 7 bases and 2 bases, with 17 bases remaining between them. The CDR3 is CASTPTPGLNTEAFF. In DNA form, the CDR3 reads TGTGCCAGCACCCCGACACCCGGCCTTAACACTGAAGCTTTCTTT.

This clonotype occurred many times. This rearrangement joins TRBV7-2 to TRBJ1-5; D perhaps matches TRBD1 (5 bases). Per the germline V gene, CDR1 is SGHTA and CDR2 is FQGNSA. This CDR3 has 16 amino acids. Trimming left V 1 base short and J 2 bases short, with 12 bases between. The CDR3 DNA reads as TGTGCCAGCAGCTTAGGAGGATCCAGGGGCAATCAGCCCCAGCATTTT. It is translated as CASSLGGSRGNQPQHF.

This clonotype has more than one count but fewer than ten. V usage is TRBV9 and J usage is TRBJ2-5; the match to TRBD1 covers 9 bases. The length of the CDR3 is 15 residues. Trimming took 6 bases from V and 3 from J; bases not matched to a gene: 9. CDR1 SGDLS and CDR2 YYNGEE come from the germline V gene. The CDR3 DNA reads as TGTGCCAGCAACCTCGGACAGGGGATTAAAGAGACCCAGTACTTC. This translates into CASNLGQGIKETQYF.

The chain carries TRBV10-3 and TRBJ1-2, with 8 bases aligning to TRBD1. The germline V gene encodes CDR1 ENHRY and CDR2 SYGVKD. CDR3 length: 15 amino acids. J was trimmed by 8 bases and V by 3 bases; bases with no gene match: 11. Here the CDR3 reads CAISDRSGGAGGYTF. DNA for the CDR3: TGTGCCATCAGTGACAGGTCAGGGGGCGCCGGGGGCTACACCTTC.

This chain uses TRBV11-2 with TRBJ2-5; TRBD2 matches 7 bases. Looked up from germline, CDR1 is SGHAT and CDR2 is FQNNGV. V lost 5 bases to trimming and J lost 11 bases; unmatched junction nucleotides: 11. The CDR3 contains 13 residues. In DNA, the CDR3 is TGTGCCAGCAGCCCTCTTCGGACTAGTCAGCAGTACTTC. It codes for CASSPLRTSQQYF.

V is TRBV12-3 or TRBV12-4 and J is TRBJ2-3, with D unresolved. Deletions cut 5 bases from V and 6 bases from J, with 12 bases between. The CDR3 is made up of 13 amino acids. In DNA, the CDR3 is TGTGCCAGCAGTCTGAACCAGTGGGATACGCAGTATTTT. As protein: CASSLNQWDTQYF.

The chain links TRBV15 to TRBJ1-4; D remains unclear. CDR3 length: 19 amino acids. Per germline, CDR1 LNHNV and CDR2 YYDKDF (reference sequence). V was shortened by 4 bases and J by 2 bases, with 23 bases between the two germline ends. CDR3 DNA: TGTGCCACCAGCATCCATTTCGCTAGCATAATGGCGACTAATGAAAAACTGTTTTTT. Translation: CATSIHFASIMATNEKLFF.